Listed below are T cell receptor beta chains from one sample, sequenced in a study of blood T cells in healthy people across ages. TCRdb recomputed calls from the 5' RACE reads with MiXCR, one row per CDR3 protein. In the table there are roughly 800,000 distinct CDR3 sequences, nearly 60% of which are singletons. Sequencing was done on a sample of blood. These receptors all come from a man under 40 in good health. Each CDR3 is given without its conserved first and last residue. The order of the fields is clone size, V gene, J gene, CDR3 protein. Clone size is stated in some rows and not others, as once, few, many or a class when expanded.

size: -
V: TRBV28
J: TRBJ1-2
CDR3: ASSSQGNSVYGYT

size: -
V: TRBV20-1
J: TRBJ2-1
CDR3: SARGPTSGADNEQF

size: -
V: TRBV12-3/TRBV12-4
J: -
CDR3: ASSPQGGLETQY

size: -
V: TRBV20-1
J: TRBJ2-5
CDR3: SATQNGETQY

size: many
V: TRBV6-2/TRBV6-3
J: TRBJ2-7
CDR3: ASSYPSYEQY

size: -
V: TRBV21-1
J: TRBJ2-7
CDR3: ASSKYKTYEQY

size: -
V: TRBV6-2/TRBV6-3
J: TRBJ2-1
CDR3: ASRGLALNEQF

size: -
V: TRBV6-2/TRBV6-3
J: TRBJ2-1
CDR3: ASSQATQGHEQF

size: few
V: TRBV9
J: TRBJ2-5
CDR3: ASSPGLAGGRETQY

size: -
V: TRBV18
J: TRBJ2-3
CDR3: ASSPELVQPLLDTQY

size: -
V: TRBV13
J: TRBJ1-1
CDR3: ASSLGGPGLYTEAF

size: -
V: TRBV6-6
J: TRBJ2-7
CDR3: ASSQLGTGYEQY

size: -
V: TRBV7-2
J: -
CDR3: ASSRQGQLYYEQY

size: -
V: TRBV7-8
J: TRBJ2-1
CDR3: ASSSGLLLGNEQF

size: -
V: TRBV11-2
J: TRBJ2-7
CDR3: ASSLDKAQYYEQY

size: -
V: TRBV13
J: TRBJ2-1
CDR3: ASSSSIWDRDNEQF

size: -
V: TRBV20-1
J: TRBJ2-7
CDR3: SARRAGGPPNEQY

size: few
V: TRBV5-1
J: TRBJ2-2
CDR3: ASSLLGPGELF

size: once
V: TRBV15
J: TRBJ1-2
CDR3: ATSGSYYGYT

size: -
V: TRBV6-2/TRBV6-3
J: TRBJ2-7
CDR3: ASSYWLGYSFYEQY

size: -
V: TRBV12-3/TRBV12-4
J: TRBJ2-7
CDR3: ASSLDAQGRQY

size: once
V: TRBV15
J: TRBJ2-6
CDR3: ATSRDLSSDYGANVLT

size: few
V: TRBV29-1
J: TRBJ1-2
CDR3: SVEDPGHGYT

size: many
V: TRBV20-1
J: TRBJ2-1
CDR3: SANFYEQF

size: few
V: TRBV20-1
J: TRBJ2-7
CDR3: SAGLRDSHFYEQY